These 20 T cell receptor beta chains were all obtained from the same sample, sequenced in a study of cytomegalovirus exposure and HLA in healthy donors. PCR amplification relied on 60 Vbeta primers (plus 13 Jbeta primers). The method was immunoSEQ multiplex PCR; TCRdb's version includes in-frame clones alone and lacks a portion of them. The sample carries about 220,000 clones, 60% to 80% recorded once. The specimen sequenced was PBMCs. These receptors all come from a woman in her 30s in good health and CMV-seronegative.

J is TRBJ2-7 and V is TRBV6-5, with 7 positions matching TRBD1. This CDR3 has 14 residues. The junction had 6 bases not matched to a gene; V was cut back by 2 bases and J by 5 bases. Germline V gene data show CDR1 as MNHEY and CDR2 as SVGAGI. The DNA of the CDR3 is TGTGCCAGCAGTTACGGGGGACAGTCCCACGAGCAGTACTTC. This encodes CASSYGGQSHEQYF.

The chain carries TRBV5-1 and TRBJ2-1; D perhaps matches TRBD1 (5 bases). Looked up from germline, CDR1 is SGHRS and CDR2 is YFSETQ. The CDR3 has 15 residues. Trimming removed 7 bases from V and 4 bases from J, with 18 bases in between. The CDR3 loop is CASGGDSYFYNEQFF. For the CDR3, the DNA is TGCGCCAGCGGTGGAGACAGTTACTTTTACAATGAGCAGTTCTTC. Together with reference TRBV5-1 and TRBJ2-1, the CDR3 gives the full variable domain: KAGVTQTPRYLIKTRGQQVTLSCSPISGHRSVSWYQQTPGQGLQFLFEYFSETQRNKGNFPGRFSGRQFSNSRSEMNVSTLELGDSALYLCASGGDSYFYNEQFFGPGTRLTVL.

The chain recombines TRBV6-1 with TRBJ2-3, with D possibly TRBD1 on 5 matching bases. This CDR3 is built from 13 residues. Per the germline V gene, CDR1 is MNHNS and CDR2 is SASEGT. The germline V and J ends were trimmed by 7 bases and 2 bases, with 10 bases remaining between them. The CDR3 is CASTDSPTDTQYF. Written as DNA, the CDR3 is TGTGCCAGCACAGACAGCCCCACAGATACGCAGTATTTT.

The genes are TRBV6-1 and TRBJ2-2; the D is unclear. V lost 0 bases and J 6 bases, leaving 5 bases between the germline ends. From germline, CDR1 is MNHNS and CDR2 SASEGT. CDR3 length equals 13 residues. This CDR3 is CASSEALAGELFF. The CDR3 coding sequence is TGTGCCAGCAGTGAAGCGCTAGCCGGGGAGCTGTTTTTT.

The V call is TRBV4-3, the J call TRBJ2-2; TRBD1 aligns across 7 bases. Germline CDR1 is LGHNA and CDR2 is YSLEER. V dropped 1 base and J dropped 0; count of bases not matched to a gene: 2. There are 16 residues in the CDR3. As DNA, the CDR3 is TGCGCCAGCAGCCAAGGGACAGGATCGAACACCGGGGAGCTGTTTTTT. It yields the protein CASSQGTGSNTGELFF.

This chain uses TRBV5-4 with TRBJ2-5; 9 nucleotides match TRBD2. V was clipped by 6 bases and J by 4 bases; unmatched bases: 7. The germline V gene encodes CDR1 SGHNT and CDR2 YYREEE (reference sequence). The CDR3 has 14 residues. Written as DNA, the CDR3 is TGTGCCAGCACGGCGCGGGGGGGCCTAGAGACCCAGTACTTC. The encoded protein is CASTARGGLETQYF.

The CDR3 coding sequence is TGTGCCAGCAGTGCTCCAGCGGTTACGATCAATCAGCCCCAGCATTTT. Protein product: CASSAPAVTINQPQHF. The V gene is TRBV2, the J gene TRBJ1-5; D is unresolved. The CDR3 sequence is 16 residues long. CDR1 SNHLY and CDR2 FYNNEI come from the germline V gene. V was cut by 4 bases and J by 3 bases, with 16 bases left in between.

The V and J genes are TRBV6-1 and TRBJ1-2; 10 nucleotides align to TRBD1. Germline V gives CDR1 MNHNS, CDR2 SASEGT. V gave up 5 bases and J gave up 7 bases; unmatched junction bases: 4. This CDR3 region has 13 residues. The DNA for the CDR3 is TGTGCCAGCAGTTCCGGGACAGGGGTTGGCTACACCTTC. This translates into CASSSGTGVGYTF.

This clone was counted only a few times. The V call is TRBV27, the J call TRBJ2-7, with D maybe TRBD2 (6 bases). Trimming left V 11 bases short and J 0 bases short, with 14 bases between. The CDR3 runs 13 residues. In germline, CDR1 is MNHEY, CDR2 SMNVEV (reference sequence). The CDR3 DNA reads TGTGCCGCTGGGGGGACCTTCTCCTACGAGCAGTACTTC. Translation: CAAGGTFSYEQYF.

This clone was seen a single time. The chain couples TRBV5-1 to TRBJ2-3; 10 positions match TRBD2. J lost 4 bases, V lost 0 bases, and 2 bases had no gene match. The CDR3 runs 15 residues. Germline CDR1 and CDR2: SGHRS and YFSETQ. CDR3 sequence: CASSLGLAGADTQYF. The CDR3 DNA is TGCGCCAGCAGCTTGGGTCTAGCGGGAGCAGATACGCAGTATTTT. Full variable domain (rest looked up from reference TRBV5-1 and TRBJ2-3): KAGVTQTPRYLIKTRGQQVTLSCSPISGHRSVSWYQQTPGQGLQFLFEYFSETQRNKGNFPGRFSGRQFSNSRSEMNVSTLELGDSALYLCASSLGLAGADTQYFGPGTRLTVL.

Concerning this clone: Other DNA sequences from this sample encode an identical CDR3 as well. The chain is built from TRBV10-2 and TRBJ2-1, with 7 bases aligning to TRBD2. V dropped 6 bases and J dropped 8; count of bases not matched to a gene: 19. Germline loops: CDR1 WSHSY, CDR2 SAAADI. The CDR3 covers 17 residues. CDR3 protein: CASREGLGSGVHYEQFF. CDR3 coding DNA: TGCGCCAGCAGAGAAGGTCTCGGGAGCGGGGTGCACTATGAGCAGTTCTTC.

This clone showed up just a few times. The rearrangement uses TRBV5-4 and TRBJ1-2; D not certain. From germline, CDR1 is SGHNT and CDR2 YYREEE (reference sequence). V lost 1 base and J 3 bases, leaving 10 bases between the germline ends. The CDR3 extends over 14 amino acids. The CDR3 reads CASSLKRGDYGYTF. DNA of the CDR3: TGTGCCAGCAGCTTGAAACGGGGAGACTATGGCTACACCTTC.

The chain has TRBV10-2 and TRBJ1-4; 8 nucleotides agree with TRBD1. Per germline, CDR1 WSHSY and CDR2 SAAADI. Trimming took 7 bases from V and 8 from J; bases not matched to a gene: 6. This CDR3 spans 13 amino acids. The CDR3 loop is CASTRTGREKLFF. The CDR3 region has the DNA TGCGCCAGCACTAGGACAGGGAGGGAAAAACTGTTTTTT.

The V gene is TRBV6-1, the J gene TRBJ2-2; D not certain. This CDR3 is 15 amino acids long. The germline V gene encodes CDR1 MNHNS and CDR2 SASEGT. V lost 8 bases and J lost 6, with 19 bases in between. CDR3 sequence: CASVSAPPGPGELFF. In nucleotides, the CDR3 is TGTGCCAGCGTGTCAGCCCCGCCGGGTCCCGGGGAGCTGTTTTTT.

J is TRBJ2-5 and V is TRBV27, with 13 bases fitting TRBD2. The ends lost 5 bases at V and 3 bases at J; junction bases unmatched: 9. CDR1 is MNHEY and CDR2 is SMNVEV in the germline V gene (reference sequence). The CDR3 totals 17 residues. This CDR3 is CASSQVPGLAGKETQYF. The CDR3 bases are TGTGCCAGCAGTCAAGTCCCGGGACTAGCGGGAAAAGAGACCCAGTACTTC.

The gene calls are TRBV27 and TRBJ1-1; D is unclear. This CDR3 is 16 amino acids long. Germline V gene sequence: CDR1 MNHEY, CDR2 SMNVEV (reference sequence). Trimming removed 4 bases from V and 3 bases from J, with 18 bases in between. CDR3 region: CASSWSILMRDTEAFF. The DNA for the CDR3 is TGTGCCAGCAGTTGGAGTATCCTGATGAGGGACACTGAAGCTTTCTTT.

The chain is built from TRBV6-1 and TRBJ1-2, with no clear D. CDR1 MNHNS and CDR2 SASEGT come from the germline V gene. The CDR3 loop spans 16 amino acids. V gave up 4 bases and J gave up 4 bases, with 19 bases separating them. CDR3 loop: CASSAPAHTGSYGYTF. Here the CDR3 DNA reads TGTGCCAGCAGTGCACCCGCCCACACCGGGAGCTATGGCTACACCTTC.

As for this clone: The germline gene is not matched at one end of the junction; a read error may be the cause. V gene TRBV5-5 combines with J gene TRBJ2-1; possible D gene TRBD2, 6 bases. The CDR3 consists of 12 residues. Germline CDR1 and CDR2: SGHKS and YYEKEE (reference sequence). This CDR3 is CASSPGGGGVVF. In DNA form, the CDR3 reads TGTGCCAGCAGCCCCGGGGGAGGCGGAGTGGTCTTC.

This clone was seen a few times. As DNA, the CDR3 is TGTGCCAGCAGCTGGGGACAGTACAATGAGCAGTTCTTC. Translated, it gives CASSWGQYNEQFF. The chain uses TRBV11-2 and TRBJ2-1; the match to TRBD1 covers 7 bases. The CDR3 runs to 13 residues. V shed 4 bases and J 4 bases; nucleotides not matched to a gene: 1. CDR1 is SGHAT and CDR2 is FQNNGV in the germline V gene.

This clone has a handful of counts. The chain recombines TRBV9 with TRBJ2-3, with TRBD2 matching over 13 bases. V trimming: 4 bases; J trimming: 7 bases; junction bases outside the gene matches: 6. The CDR3 length is 15 residues. The germline V gene has CDR1 SGDLS and CDR2 YYNGEE. This chain's CDR3 is CASSIGLAGANTQYF. The CDR3 DNA sequence: TGTGCCAGCAGCATCGGACTAGCGGGAGCAAATACGCAGTATTTT.